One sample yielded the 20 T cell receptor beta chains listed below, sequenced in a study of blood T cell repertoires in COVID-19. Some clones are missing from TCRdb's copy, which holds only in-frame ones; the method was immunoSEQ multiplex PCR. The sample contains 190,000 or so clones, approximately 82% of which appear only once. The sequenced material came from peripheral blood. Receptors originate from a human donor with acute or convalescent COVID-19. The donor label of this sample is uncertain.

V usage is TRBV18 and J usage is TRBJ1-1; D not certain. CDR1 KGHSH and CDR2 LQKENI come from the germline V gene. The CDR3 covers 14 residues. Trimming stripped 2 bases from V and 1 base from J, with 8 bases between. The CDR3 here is CASSPFPGNTEAFF. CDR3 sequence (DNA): TGTGCCAGCTCACCATTCCCAGGGAACACTGAAGCTTTCTTT.

For the CDR3, the DNA is TGTGCCAGCAACACGGACGGGGGAGGCTACGAGCAGTACTTC. This gives the protein CASNTDGGGYEQYF. This chain links TRBV6-5 with TRBJ2-7, with D perhaps TRBD2 (6 bases). V dropped 7 bases and J dropped 3 bases, with 16 bases sitting between them. The CDR3 runs to 14 residues. The germline gives CDR1 MNHEY, CDR2 SVGAGI.

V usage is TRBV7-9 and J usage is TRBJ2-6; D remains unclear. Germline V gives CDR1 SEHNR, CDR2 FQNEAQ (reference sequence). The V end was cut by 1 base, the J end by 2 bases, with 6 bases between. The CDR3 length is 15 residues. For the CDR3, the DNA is TGTGCCAGCAGCTTAGTGGCCCCTGGGGCCAACGTCCTGACTTTC. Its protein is CASSLVAPGANVLTF.

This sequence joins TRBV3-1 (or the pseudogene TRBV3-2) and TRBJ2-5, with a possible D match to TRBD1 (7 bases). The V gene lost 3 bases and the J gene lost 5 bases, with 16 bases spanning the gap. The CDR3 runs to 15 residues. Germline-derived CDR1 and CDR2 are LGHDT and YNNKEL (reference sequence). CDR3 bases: TGTGCCAGCAGCCAGGTGACAGGGAGCGGGGAGACCCAGTACTTC. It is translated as CASSQVTGSGETQYF.

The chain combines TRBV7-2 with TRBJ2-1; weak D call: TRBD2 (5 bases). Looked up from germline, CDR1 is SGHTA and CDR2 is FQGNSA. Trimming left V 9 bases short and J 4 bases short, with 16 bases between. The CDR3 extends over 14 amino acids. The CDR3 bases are TGTGCCAGTCGCCGTCGGGGAGAATACAATGAGCAGTTCTTC. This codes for CASRRRGEYNEQFF.

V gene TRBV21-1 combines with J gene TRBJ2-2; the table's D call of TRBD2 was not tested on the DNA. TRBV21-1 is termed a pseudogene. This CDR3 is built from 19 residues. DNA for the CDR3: TGTGCCAGCAGCAAAGCTAGGACTAGCGGGAGGGCGAACACCGGGGAGCTGTTTTTT. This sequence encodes CASSKARTSGRANTGELFF.

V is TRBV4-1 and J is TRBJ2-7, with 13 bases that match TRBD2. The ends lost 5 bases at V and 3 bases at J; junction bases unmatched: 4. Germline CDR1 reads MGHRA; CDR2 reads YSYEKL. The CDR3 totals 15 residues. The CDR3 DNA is TGCGCCAGCAGCATAGGACTAGCGGGAGACTACGAGCAGTACTTC. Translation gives CASSIGLAGDYEQYF.

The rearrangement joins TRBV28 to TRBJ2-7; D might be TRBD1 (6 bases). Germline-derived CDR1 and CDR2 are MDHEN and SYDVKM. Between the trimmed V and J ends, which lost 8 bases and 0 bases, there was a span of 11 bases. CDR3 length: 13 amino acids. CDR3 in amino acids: CASGRQDSYEQYF. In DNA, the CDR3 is TGTGCCAGCGGTCGACAGGACTCCTACGAGCAGTACTTC. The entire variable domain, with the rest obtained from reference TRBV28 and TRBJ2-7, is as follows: DVKVTQSSRYLVKRTGEKVFLECVQDMDHENMFWYRQDPGLGLRLIYFSYDVKMKEKGDIPEGYSVSREKKERFSLILESASTNQTSMYLCASGRQDSYEQYFGPGTRLTVT.

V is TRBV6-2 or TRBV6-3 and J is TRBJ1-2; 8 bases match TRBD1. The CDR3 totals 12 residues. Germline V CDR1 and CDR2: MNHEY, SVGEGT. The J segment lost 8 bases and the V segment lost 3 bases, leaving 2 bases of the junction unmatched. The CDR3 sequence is CASSYGQGGYTF. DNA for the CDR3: TGTGCCAGCAGTTATGGACAGGGAGGCTACACCTTC.

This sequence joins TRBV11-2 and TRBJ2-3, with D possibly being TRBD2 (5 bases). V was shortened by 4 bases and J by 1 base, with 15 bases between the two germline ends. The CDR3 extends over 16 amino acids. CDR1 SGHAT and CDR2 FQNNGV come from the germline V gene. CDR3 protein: CASSSGWAGGTDTQYF. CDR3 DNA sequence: TGTGCCAGCAGCTCGGGGTGGGCGGGCGGCACAGATACGCAGTATTTT.

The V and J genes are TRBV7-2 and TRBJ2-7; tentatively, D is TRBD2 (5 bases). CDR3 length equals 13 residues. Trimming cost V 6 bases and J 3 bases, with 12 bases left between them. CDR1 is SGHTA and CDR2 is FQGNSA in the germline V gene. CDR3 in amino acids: CASRAVAGYEQYF. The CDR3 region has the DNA TGTGCCAGCAGAGCCGTTGCGGGCTACGAGCAGTACTTC.

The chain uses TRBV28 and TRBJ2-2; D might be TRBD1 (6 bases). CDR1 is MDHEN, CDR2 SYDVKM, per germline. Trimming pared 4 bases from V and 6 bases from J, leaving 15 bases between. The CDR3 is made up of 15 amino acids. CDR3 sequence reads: CASSSTGGVAGELFF. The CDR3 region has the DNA TGTGCCAGCAGTTCTACTGGGGGCGTCGCCGGGGAGCTGTTTTTT.

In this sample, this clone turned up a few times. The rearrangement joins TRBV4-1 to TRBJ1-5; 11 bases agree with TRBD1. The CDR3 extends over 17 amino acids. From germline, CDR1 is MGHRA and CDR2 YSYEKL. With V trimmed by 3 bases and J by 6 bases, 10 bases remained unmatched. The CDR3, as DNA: TGCGCCAGCAGCCACTTCCCCCGGGACAGGGGGGTTCAGCCCCAGCATTTT. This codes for CASSHFPRDRGVQPQHF.

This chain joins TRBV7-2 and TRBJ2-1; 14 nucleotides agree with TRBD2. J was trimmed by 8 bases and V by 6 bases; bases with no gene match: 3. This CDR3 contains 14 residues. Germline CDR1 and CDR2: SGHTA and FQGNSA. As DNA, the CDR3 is TGTGCCAGCAGAAGGACTAGCGGGAGGTATGAGCAGTTCTTC. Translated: CASRRTSGRYEQFF.

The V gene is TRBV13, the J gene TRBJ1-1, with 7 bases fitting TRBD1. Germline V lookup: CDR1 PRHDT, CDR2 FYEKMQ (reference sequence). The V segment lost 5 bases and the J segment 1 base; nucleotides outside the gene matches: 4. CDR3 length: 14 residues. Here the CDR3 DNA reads TGTGCCAGCAGCCCCGGGACAGCGAACACTGAAGCTTTCTTT. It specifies CASSPGTANTEAFF.

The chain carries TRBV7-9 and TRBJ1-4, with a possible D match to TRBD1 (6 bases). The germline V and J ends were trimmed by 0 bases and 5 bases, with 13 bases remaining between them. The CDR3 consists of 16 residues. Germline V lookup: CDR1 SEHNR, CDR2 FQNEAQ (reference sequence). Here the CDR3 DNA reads TGTGCCAGCAGCTTAGCGCAGGGGAGTGGGAATGAAAAACTGTTTTTT. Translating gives CASSLAQGSGNEKLFF. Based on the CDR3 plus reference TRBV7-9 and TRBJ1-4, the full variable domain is DTGVSQNPRHKITKRGQNVTFRCDPISEHNRLYWYRQTLGQGPEFLTYFQNEAQLEKSRLLSDRFSAERPKGSFSTLEIQRTEQGDSAMYLCASSLAQGSGNEKLFFGSGTQLSVL.

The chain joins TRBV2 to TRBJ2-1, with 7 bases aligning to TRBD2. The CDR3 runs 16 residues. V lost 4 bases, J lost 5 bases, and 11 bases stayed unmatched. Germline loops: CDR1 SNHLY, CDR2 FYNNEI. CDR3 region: CASSVQAGLGDNEQFF. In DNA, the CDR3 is TGTGCCAGCAGTGTGCAAGCGGGATTAGGAGACAATGAGCAGTTCTTC.

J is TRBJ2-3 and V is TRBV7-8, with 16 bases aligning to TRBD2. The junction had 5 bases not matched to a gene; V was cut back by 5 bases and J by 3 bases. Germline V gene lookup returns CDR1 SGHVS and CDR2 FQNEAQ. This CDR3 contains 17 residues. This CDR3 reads CASSLGLAGGPTDTQYF. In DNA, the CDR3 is TGTGCCAGCAGCCTGGGACTAGCGGGAGGGCCGACAGATACGCAGTATTTT.

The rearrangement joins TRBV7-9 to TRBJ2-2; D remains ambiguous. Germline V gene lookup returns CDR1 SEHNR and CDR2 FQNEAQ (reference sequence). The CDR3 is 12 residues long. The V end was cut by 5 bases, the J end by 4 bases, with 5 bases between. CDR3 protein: CASSPSTGELFF. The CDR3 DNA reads TGTGCCAGCAGCCCATCCACCGGGGAGCTGTTTTTT.

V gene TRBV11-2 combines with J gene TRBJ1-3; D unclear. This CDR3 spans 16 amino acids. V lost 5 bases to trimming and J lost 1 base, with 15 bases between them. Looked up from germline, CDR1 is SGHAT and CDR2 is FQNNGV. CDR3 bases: TGTGCCAGCAGCCTAGTACAGACCTTGTCTGGAAACACCATATATTTT. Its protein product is CASSLVQTLSGNTIYF.